Listed below are T cell receptor beta chains from one sample, sequenced in a study of blood T cell repertoires in COVID-19. Libraries were prepared by immunoSEQ multiplex PCR; TCRdb keeps only in-frame clonotypes and omits some of them. This table has about 88,000 clones, about 84% appearing once. Sequencing was done on a sample of peripheral blood. The receptor source for this set is a woman aged 70-85 years with acute or convalescent COVID-19. CDR3s include the opening cysteine and the closing phenylalanine or tryptophan. The D gene is left open where the match is weak. The size of a clone is reported for some rows only, either as once, few or many, or as a class for expanded clones.

V gene,clone size,J gene,D gene,CDR3 DNA,CDR3 protein
TRBV6-2/TRBV6-3,NA,TRBJ2-3,TRBD1,TGTGCCAGCAGTTACCGGATCGGGGACGCAGGGGGCTCCACAGATACGCAGTATTTT,CASSYRIGDAGGSTDTQYF
TRBV27,NA,TRBJ2-4,NA,TGTGCCAGCAGTTTATACTTCCTGTCGGGAAACATTCAGTACTTC,CASSLYFLSGNIQYF
TRBV7-2,NA,TRBJ1-3,TRBD1,TGTGCCAGCAGATCCGGGACAGGGGCTGGAAACACCATATATTTT,CASRSGTGAGNTIYF
TRBV4-1,few,TRBJ1-2,NA,TGCGCCAGCAGCCACTCCGTGTTGGGGACACAATCCTACTATGGCTACACCTTC,CASSHSVLGTQSYYGYTF
TRBV19,NA,TRBJ2-4,NA,TGTGCCAGTAACCGTGCGACGGAGGCCAAAAACATTCAGTACTTC,CASNRATEAKNIQYF
TRBV29-1,NA,TRBJ1-5,TRBD1,TGCAGCGTACCGACAGGGACAGGCAATCAGCCCCAGCATTTT,CSVPTGTGNQPQHF
TRBV24-1,NA,TRBJ2-6,TRBD1,TGTGCCACCAGTGGGACAGGGTTTACTGGGGCCAACGTCCTGACTTTC,CATSGTGFTGANVLTF
TRBV11-2,NA,TRBJ2-6,NA,TGTGCCACCGCAGCAGGAAGCCGCTCTGGGGCCAACGTCCTGACTTTC,CATAAGSRSGANVLTF
TRBV4-2,NA,TRBJ2-3,TRBD2,TGTGCCAGCAGCTCCCCTAGCGGGAGAGCCTTAGGCACAGATACGCAGTATTTT,CASSSPSGRALGTDTQYF
TRBV5-1,NA,TRBJ1-6,NA,TGCGCCAGCAGCGCCCAGACAGGTGCAGATTCACCCCTCCACTTT,CASSAQTGADSPLHF
TRBV29-1,NA,TRBJ2-3,NA,TGCAGCGTTGAGGGACAAGGGGCCACAGATACGCAGTATTTT,CSVEGQGATDTQYF
TRBV5-1,NA,TRBJ2-3,NA,TGCGCCAGCAGCTTGGAAGGGAGAGGAACAGATACGCAGTATTTT,CASSLEGRGTDTQYF
TRBV19,NA,TRBJ2-1,TRBD2,TGTGCCAGTAGTATAGATGGGGGACTAGAGATTGAGCAGTTCTTC,CASSIDGGLEIEQFF
TRBV27,few,TRBJ2-3,NA,TGTGCCAGCTCCACTATCGTTGGGACAGATACGCAGTATTTT,CASSTIVGTDTQYF
TRBV5-4,NA,TRBJ1-6,NA,TGTGCCAGCAGCTTGACAGGCTATAATTCACCCCTCCACTTT,CASSLTGYNSPLHF
TRBV25-1,NA,TRBJ2-3,TRBD2,TGTGCCAGCAGTTCCGTCGGGACTAGCGTTCTCGCGGATACGCAGTATTTT,CASSSVGTSVLADTQYF
TRBV30,NA,TRBJ1-1,TRBD1,TGTGCCTGGAGGGGACAGGGGGCATCTGAAGCTTTCTTT,CAWRGQGASEAFF
TRBV28,NA,TRBJ1-1,TRBD1,TGTGCCAGCAGTTTGTCGGGACAGGGAAGTAACACTGAAGCTTTCTTT,CASSLSGQGSNTEAFF
TRBV19,NA,TRBJ1-1,TRBD1,TGTGCCAGTAGTAGGGTGGCAGGGGGATTCCGCACTGAAGCTTTCTTT,CASSRVAGGFRTEAFF
TRBV6-2/TRBV6-3,NA,TRBJ2-1,TRBD2,TGTGCCAGCAGTTACGGGGCGGGGGGCGTTAGCTCCTACAATGAGCAGTTCTTC,CASSYGAGGVSSYNEQFF
TRBV23-1,NA,TRBJ1-6,NA,TGCGCCCCCCCAGCTATGAAGGCGGAGGATTCACCCCTCCACTTT,CAPPAMKAEDSPLHF
TRBV11-2,NA,TRBJ2-1,NA,TGTGCCAGCAGCTTAGGCGTTTTACAGGGCAGGTATGAGCAGTTCTTC,CASSLGVLQGRYEQFF
TRBV11-3,NA,TRBJ2-3,TRBD2,TGTGCCAGCAGCTCCGGACTAGCGGGGGGTCGGGATACGCAGTATTTT,CASSSGLAGGRDTQYF
TRBV6-1,NA,TRBJ1-1,NA,TGTGCCAGCAGTGAAAGGGGGTCAGGGACTGAAGCTTTCTTT,CASSERGSGTEAFF
TRBV24-1,NA,TRBJ1-2,NA,TGTGCCACCAGTTCGGGGGGTTACTATGGCTACACCTTC,CATSSGGYYGYTF
TRBV12-2,NA,TRBJ2-1,NA,TGTGCAAGTCGCTTAGCCAAAAGCGGGAGGTTCCACAATGAGCAGTTCTTC,CASRLAKSGRFHNEQFF
TRBV5-5,NA,TRBJ2-3,TRBD2,TGTGCCAGCAGCTTGGATCTAGCGGGAGCTGATACGCAGTATTTT,CASSLDLAGADTQYF
TRBV10-1,NA,TRBJ1-2,TRBD1,TGCGCCAGCACGGGACAGCCTAACTATGGCTACACCTTC,CASTGQPNYGYTF
TRBV9,NA,TRBJ2-2,TRBD1,TGTGCCAGCAGCGTCCAAGGACAGGGAGTAACCGGGGAGCTGTTTTTT,CASSVQGQGVTGELFF
TRBV3-1/TRBV3-2,NA,TRBJ2-6,NA,TGTGCCAGCAGCCTACGGGGGGCGGGGGCCAACGTCCTGACTTTC,CASSLRGAGANVLTF
TRBV21-1,NA,TRBJ2-5,NA,NA,CASSKVGQGATLGTQYF
TRBV11-2,NA,TRBJ1-1,NA,TGTGCCAGCAGCTTAGTAGGGGGCACTGAAGCTTTCTTT,CASSLVGGTEAFF
TRBV10-3,NA,TRBJ1-1,TRBD1,TGTGCCATCACAGGGGGGAACACTGAAGCTTTCTTT,CAITGGNTEAFF
TRBV6-5,NA,TRBJ1-1,NA,TGTGCCAGCATTCGGAGCTCCATGAACACTGAAGCTTTCTTT,CASIRSSMNTEAFF
TRBV6-5,NA,TRBJ1-6,TRBD1,TGTGCCAGCAGTTACAGGGGGCTTGCTTCACCCCTCCACTTT,CASSYRGLASPLHF
TRBV6-1,NA,TRBJ1-1,NA,TGTGCCAGCAGTGAAGCGGTGACAGACAACACTGAAGCTTTCTTT,CASSEAVTDNTEAFF
TRBV7-2,once,TRBJ2-1,TRBD2,TGTGCCAGCAGCTTAGGGCTAGCGGGATACTACAATGAGCAGTTCTTC,CASSLGLAGYYNEQFF
TRBV9,NA,TRBJ2-1,TRBD2,TGTGCCAGCAGCGTCAATAGCGGGAGCTCCTACAATGAGCAGTTCTTC,CASSVNSGSSYNEQFF
TRBV9,NA,TRBJ2-3,NA,TGTGCCAGCAGCCCAACAAGCTGGGGGGTGGGCGATACGCAGTATTTT,CASSPTSWGVGDTQYF
TRBV10-2,NA,TRBJ1-6,TRBD1,TGCGCCAGCAGCCAGACAGGGGGGGGCTCACCCCTCCACTTT,CASSQTGGGSPLHF
TRBV19,NA,TRBJ1-4,NA,TGTGCCAGTAGTTCCCGGACTTTGTCCCACAGTAATGAAAAACTGTTTTTT,CASSSRTLSHSNEKLFF
TRBV5-1,NA,TRBJ2-1,TRBD1,TGCGCCAGCAGCTTGGTTGACAGGGGAGCCTACAATGAGCAGTTCTTC,CASSLVDRGAYNEQFF
TRBV30,NA,TRBJ2-2,NA,TGTGCCTGGAGTGAGGGGTTCGGGGAGCTGTTTTTT,CAWSEGFGELFF
TRBV11-3,NA,TRBJ2-2,NA,TGTGCCAGCAGCTTAGCGGGAGCTTCCACCGGGGAGCTGTTTTTT,CASSLAGASTGELFF
TRBV2,NA,TRBJ2-4,TRBD2,TGTGCCAGCAGTTCCGGACTAGCGGGGGGTAGTCGGTACTTC,CASSSGLAGGSRYF
TRBV4-1,NA,TRBJ2-2,NA,TGCGCCAGCAGCCTAGGTTCTCTGGGAGACACCGGGGAGCTGTTTTTT,CASSLGSLGDTGELFF
TRBV5-1,NA,TRBJ2-5,TRBD2,TGCGCCAGCAGCCCCGATGGGCGGGGGGCACAAGAGACCCAGTACTTC,CASSPDGRGAQETQYF
TRBV5-8,few,TRBJ2-2,TRBD2,TGTGCCAGCAGCTTGGGACTAGCGGCGAACACCGGGGAGCTGTTTTTT,CASSLGLAANTGELFF
TRBV5-5,NA,TRBJ1-1,NA,TGTGCCAGCAGCTGGATCCCTCAGGACACTGAAGCTTTCTTT,CASSWIPQDTEAFF
TRBV15,NA,TRBJ2-1,NA,TGTGCCACCAGCATCGACAGGACGAGATACAATGAGCAGTTCTTC,CATSIDRTRYNEQFF
TRBV1,NA,TRBJ2-3,NA,TGCACCAGCACTAGCGGGAAACAACGTAATACGCAGTATTTT,CTSTSGKQRNTQYF